The 26 T cell receptor beta chains below come from one sample, sequenced in a study of T-cell reconstitution after alpha-beta-depleted transplantation in children. This sample's TCRbeta library carried unique molecular identifier barcodes. TCRdb recomputed calls from the PCR reads with MiXCR, one row per CDR3 protein. The sample carries 25,000 or so distinct CDR3 sequences, 15% to 20% recorded once. The specimen comprised PBMCs, mostly from graft donor cells, sampled 60 days after TCRalphabeta/CD19-depleted stem cell transplant. Source of these receptors: a male patient under 10 years old who had a stem cell transplant for acute lymphoblastic leukemia, so the T cells may come from the graft donor.

In its sample, this clonotype was seen many times. This sequence joins TRBV6-5 and TRBJ1-1; perhaps TRBD1 as D (5 bases). The CDR3 covers 13 residues. The germline V gene has CDR1 MNHEY and CDR2 SVGAGI. Trimming removed 8 bases at V and 3 bases at J, with 13 bases between. The CDR3 region has the DNA TGTGCCAGCGGTCGACAGATCGACACTGAAGCTTTCTTT. It encodes CASGRQIDTEAFF.

The rearrangement uses TRBV9 and TRBJ2-1, with TRBD2 matching 9 bases. The CDR3 runs to 15 residues. Germline lookup yields CDR1 SGDLS and CDR2 YYNGEE. Trimming at V came to 3 bases and at J to 6 bases, leaving 7 bases not matched to a gene. The CDR3 loop is CASSEGGLAFNEQFF. The CDR3 DNA is TGTGCCAGCAGCGAAGGGGGACTAGCTTTCAATGAGCAGTTCTTC.

This sequence joins TRBV6-2 or TRBV6-3 and TRBJ1-2; D may be TRBD1 (5 bases). V gave up 3 bases and J gave up 4 bases, with 15 bases separating them. Germline V gene lookup returns CDR1 MNHEY and CDR2 SVGEGT. The CDR3 sequence is 15 residues long. The CDR3 nucleotides read TGTGCCAGCAGTTATTTCCGGACTGACAGCTATGGCTACACCTTC. This translates into CASSYFRTDSYGYTF.

This clonotype was counted only a few times. The gene calls are TRBV7-2 and TRBJ2-7, with D uncertain. There are 13 residues in the CDR3. Germline loops: CDR1 SGHTA, CDR2 FQGNSA. V was shortened by 1 base and J by 4 bases, with 8 bases between the two germline ends. This CDR3 is CASSLVGEYEQYF. DNA for the CDR3: TGTGCCAGCAGCTTAGTAGGAGAGTACGAGCAGTACTTC. Drawing the rest from reference TRBV7-2 and TRBJ2-7, the complete variable domain is GAGVSQSPSNKVTEKGKDVELRCDPISGHTALYWYRQSLGQGLEFLIYFQGNSAPDKSGLPSDRFSAERTGGSVSTLTIQRTQQEDSAVYLCASSLVGEYEQYFGPGTRLTVT.

The chain recombines TRBV5-8 with TRBJ2-3; D gene ambiguous. The CDR3 contains 13 residues. V lost 1 base, J lost 3 bases, and 6 bases lay in between. The germline V gene encodes CDR1 SGHTS and CDR2 YDEGEE. In nucleotides, the CDR3 is TGTGCCAGCAGCTTGATCACAACAGATACGCAGTATTTT. This encodes CASSLITTDTQYF. Using reference TRBV5-8 and TRBJ2-3 for the parts outside the CDR3, the full variable domain is EAGVTQSPTHLIKTRGQQATLRCSPISGHTSVYWYQQALGLGLQFLLWYDEGEERNRGNFPPRFSGRQFPNYSSELNVNALELEDSALYLCASSLITTDTQYFGPGTRLTVL.

The chain carries TRBV7-6 and TRBJ1-3, with D unresolved. From germline, CDR1 is SGHVS and CDR2 FNYEAQ. Trimming stripped 5 bases from V and 0 bases from J, with 14 bases between. The CDR3 has 16 amino acids. Here the CDR3 reads CASSPDAPHSGNTIYF. As DNA, the CDR3 is TGTGCCAGCAGCCCCGATGCACCGCACTCTGGAAACACCATATATTTT.

The table lists this clonotype with a few counts. The V call is TRBV5-1, the J call TRBJ2-1; D uncertain. CDR1 and CDR2 (germline): SGHRS, YFSETQ. This CDR3 has 13 residues. Trimming cost V 0 bases and J 7 bases, with 8 bases left between them. CDR3: CASSLVVTNEQFF. In DNA form, the CDR3 reads TGCGCCAGCAGCTTGGTGGTCACGAATGAGCAGTTCTTC.

V gene TRBV5-4 combines with J gene TRBJ2-5, with 9 bases fitting TRBD2. This CDR3 has 15 amino acids. The ends lost 3 bases at V and 5 bases at J; junction bases unmatched: 8. From germline, CDR1 is SGHNT and CDR2 YYREEE (reference sequence). The CDR3 sequence is CASSSGRGGDETQYF. CDR3 coding DNA: TGTGCCAGCAGCTCGGGGCGGGGGGGCGATGAGACCCAGTACTTC.

Relative to its sample, this clonotype is medium-sized (0.01 to 0.1%). The junction differs from germline at one of its ends, possibly a read error. The chain is built from TRBV10-1 and TRBJ2-3; unclear D gene. Germline CDR1 WNHNN, CDR2 SYGVQD (reference sequence). The CDR3 runs 12 residues. As DNA, the CDR3 is TGTGCCAGCAGCTATAGCACAGATACGCAGTATTTT. It codes for CASSYSTDTQYF.

The rearrangement joins TRBV14 to TRBJ2-1; 7 nucleotides match TRBD2. Trimming removed 0 bases from V and 4 bases from J; junction bases left unmatched: 6. CDR1 SGHDN and CDR2 FVKESK come from the germline V gene. This CDR3 comprises 16 residues. Here the CDR3 reads CASSQELGLQYNEQFF. As DNA, the CDR3 is TGTGCCAGCAGCCAAGAATTGGGACTACAATACAATGAGCAGTTCTTC.

This chain connects TRBV29-1 to TRBJ2-7, with D perhaps being TRBD1 or TRBD2 (5 bases each). Germline-derived CDR1 and CDR2 are SQVTM and ANQGSEA. The CDR3 runs to 12 residues. The V gene lost 7 bases and the J gene lost 2 bases, with 12 bases spanning the gap. The CDR3 reads CSAEVGAYEQYF. CDR3 DNA: TGCAGCGCAGAGGTGGGGGCCTACGAGCAGTACTTC.

The chain is built from TRBV5-5 and TRBJ2-7, with D perhaps TRBD1 (6 bases). Between the trimmed V and J ends, which lost 3 bases and 7 bases, there was a span of 14 bases. Germline lookup yields CDR1 SGHKS and CDR2 YYEKEE (reference sequence). CDR3 length equals 13 residues. The CDR3 DNA follows: TGTGCCAGCAGCTGGACAGTCCCGGGAGAGCAGTACTTC. Its protein product is CASSWTVPGEQYF. The entire variable domain, with the rest obtained from reference TRBV5-5 and TRBJ2-7, is as follows: DAGVTQSPTHLIKTRGQQVTLRCSPISGHKSVSWYQQVLGQGPQFIFQYYEKEERGRGNFPDRFSARQFPNYSSELNVNALLLGDSALYLCASSWTVPGEQYFGPGTRLTVT.

The V gene is TRBV5-1, the J gene TRBJ2-3; D is ambiguous. CDR3 length: 12 residues. V dropped 0 bases and J dropped 6 bases, with 5 bases sitting between them. Germline values: CDR1 SGHRS, CDR2 YFSETQ. The CDR3 sequence is CASSLERDTQYF. The DNA of the CDR3 is TGCGCCAGCAGCTTGGAGAGGGATACGCAGTATTTT.

This clonotype has more than one count but fewer than ten. J is TRBJ2-5 and V is TRBV11-3, with D possibly matching TRBD1 (6 bases). The CDR3 spans 13 residues. V was shortened by 3 bases and J by 9 bases, with 14 bases between the two germline ends. Germline V gene lookup returns CDR1 SGHNT and CDR2 YENEEA. The CDR3 DNA sequence: TGTGCCAGCAGCTTCCCGGGACAAAAGGCCCAGTACTTC. It is translated as CASSFPGQKAQYF.

This chain connects TRBV4-3 to TRBJ2-2; D ambiguous. Trimming stripped 1 base from V and 7 bases from J, with 4 bases between. Germline CDR1 reads LGHNA; CDR2 reads YSLEER. CDR3 length: 12 residues. The CDR3 DNA follows: TGCGCCAGCAGCCAAGTCAACGGGGAGCTGTTTTTT. It translates to CASSQVNGELFF.

This clonotype was observed a handful of times. V and J are TRBV20-1 and TRBJ1-1; D call uncertain. This CDR3 has 15 amino acids. The germline V gene encodes CDR1 DFQATT and CDR2 SNEGSKA (reference sequence). Trimming pared 6 bases from V and 0 bases from J, leaving 17 bases between. The CDR3 DNA sequence: TGCAGTGCCTATCACGCGGGAACGATGAACACTGAAGCTTTCTTT. Amino acids: CSAYHAGTMNTEAFF.

This clonotype has ten or more counts. The rearrangement joins TRBV4-3 to TRBJ2-1, with D possibly matching TRBD2 (5 bases). Trimming removed 1 base at V and 9 bases at J, with 10 bases between. This CDR3 has 13 residues. Germline assignment: CDR1 LGHNA and CDR2 YSLEER. The CDR3 DNA sequence: TGCGCCAGCAGCCAAGGAAGAGGAGGTGAGCAGTTCTTC. Translated: CASSQGRGGEQFF.

This chain links TRBV7-9 with TRBJ1-2, with D unresolved. Germline V gene lookup returns CDR1 SEHNR and CDR2 FQNEAQ (reference sequence). Trimming took 3 bases from V and 4 from J, leaving 9 bases between them. The CDR3 covers 13 residues. The DNA of the CDR3 is TGTGCCAGCAGCTTGGTGTCATTCTATGGCTACACCTTC. This encodes CASSLVSFYGYTF.

This clonotype was detected only a few times. V gene TRBV20-1 combines with J gene TRBJ2-1; 10 positions match TRBD2. The CDR3 extends over 15 amino acids. Germline CDR1 and CDR2: DFQATT and SNEGSKA (reference sequence). Trimming took 1 base from V and 1 from J; bases not matched to a gene: 1. CDR3 in amino acids: CSARAAGGSYNEQFF. For the CDR3, the DNA is TGCAGTGCTAGAGCAGCGGGAGGGTCCTACAATGAGCAGTTCTTC.

The J gene is TRBJ2-7, the V gene TRBV7-2, with 13 bases identical to TRBD2. This CDR3 region has 17 residues. V was clipped by 5 bases and J by 5 bases; unmatched bases: 12. In germline, CDR1 is SGHTA, CDR2 FQGNSA. Here the CDR3 DNA reads TGTGCCAGCAGCCGATCCTTACTAGCGGGGGGGCGGAACGAGCAGTACTTC. Protein product: CASSRSLLAGGRNEQYF.

This clonotype was counted a few times. The rearrangement uses TRBV6-5 and TRBJ1-6; D gene uncertain. CDR3 size: 15 residues. V was trimmed by 2 bases and J by 5 bases, leaving 10 bases between them. Germline values: CDR1 MNHEY, CDR2 SVGAGI. This chain's CDR3 is CASSYGRADNSPLHF. The CDR3 DNA sequence: TGTGCCAGCAGTTACGGAAGGGCTGATAATTCACCCCTCCACTTT.

This clonotype is labeled medium-sized (0.01 to 0.1%). This rearrangement joins TRBV7-9 to TRBJ1-1; 8 bases align to TRBD1. Germline assignment: CDR1 SEHNR and CDR2 FQNEAQ (reference sequence). Germline trimming cut 7 bases from V and 8 bases from J; bases unmatched to any gene: 12. CDR3 size: 14 residues. The CDR3 nucleotides read TGTGCCAGCACTGGGCCGGGCAGGGGGCAAGAAGCTTTCTTT. Its protein product is CASTGPGRGQEAFF.

This chain joins TRBV27 and TRBJ1-2; D ambiguous. With 0 bases removed from V and 4 bases from J, the gap between germline ends came to 12 bases. In germline, CDR1 is MNHEY, CDR2 SMNVEV (reference sequence). This CDR3 has 15 residues. The CDR3 DNA reads as TGTGCCAGCAGTTTATCGCCGGACCGACCCTATGGCTACACCTTC. It is translated as CASSLSPDRPYGYTF.

Only a few counts were recorded for this clonotype. The rearrangement uses TRBV5-1 and TRBJ2-2; D is undetermined. Germline CDR1 and CDR2: SGHRS and YFSETQ. The CDR3 loop spans 12 amino acids. The V and J ends lost 2 bases and 5 bases respectively, with 4 bases between them. The CDR3 reads CASSFQTGELFF. The CDR3 DNA reads as TGCGCCAGCAGCTTCCAAACCGGGGAGCTGTTTTTT.

This clonotype has ten or more counts. The gene calls are TRBV7-2 and TRBJ2-2; D unresolved. The CDR3 has 15 residues. CDR1 and CDR2 from the germline V gene are SGHTA and FQGNSA. V dropped 1 base and J dropped 6 bases, with 12 bases sitting between them. The CDR3 nucleotides are TGTGCCAGCAGCTTAGGGTCTCTGAGTTCCGGGGAGCTGTTTTTT. Protein product: CASSLGSLSSGELFF.

This clonotype was detected many times. The chain has TRBV29-1 and TRBJ2-6; tentatively, D is TRBD1 (5 bases). With 6 bases removed from V and 0 bases from J, the gap between germline ends came to 9 bases. The CDR3 is made up of 14 amino acids. Germline V lookup: CDR1 SQVTM, CDR2 ANQGSEA. The CDR3 DNA follows: TGCAGCGTCGCGCAGGGCTCTGGGGCCAACGTCCTGACTTTC. Amino acids: CSVAQGSGANVLTF.